This TCR beta chain was found in a study of monozygotic twins with inflammatory bowel disease. Study-wide findings and caveats: The data did not back a single strong IBD-associated clonotype or signal. With inverse Simpson as the measure, TCRbeta diversity was lower in IBD patients than in healthy co-twins.

Germline CDR1 is SNHLY and CDR2 is FYNNEI. This CDR3 region has 15 residues. Added by template switching were UMIs that each held a 6-nucleotide sample barcode. Reanalyzing the 5' RACE reads, TCRdb keeps one entry per CDR3 protein, without DNA. The listing contains 80,000 or so distinct CDR3 sequences. Comments on this clonotype: As yet, its antigen is unknown.

The rearrangement uses TRBV2 and TRBJ2-7. Sequencing was performed on blood. This TCR derives from a human donor with ulcerative colitis or Crohn's disease, or a healthy co-twin of an affected twin (not recorded which). The CDR3 reads CASSDGTVKAYEQYF.